The 32 T cell receptor beta chains below come from one sample, sequenced in a study of blood T cell repertoires in COVID-19. Generated by immunoSEQ multiplex PCR, the TCRdb table keeps only in-frame clones and is missing some. The sample contains around 320,000 clones, approximately 86% of which appear only once. The sample comprised peripheral blood. The source of these receptors is a man younger than 35 with active or convalescent COVID-19.

This clone was detected a few times. The V gene is TRBV6-5, the J gene TRBJ1-6; D is unresolved. CDR3 length: 15 residues. The V gene's germline CDR1 is MNHEY and CDR2 SVGAGI. V was pared by 5 bases and J by 7 bases, with 15 bases between. The CDR3 coding sequence is TGTGCCAGCAGTCGAGGGTTTTCGGGCAATTCACCCCTCCACTTT. Translating it yields CASSRGFSGNSPLHF.

The genes are TRBV29-1 and TRBJ2-7; 8 bases map to TRBD1. Germline-derived CDR1 and CDR2 are SQVTM and ANQGSEA. This CDR3 is built from 13 residues. Trimming removed 3 bases from V and 0 bases from J; junction bases left unmatched: 1. For the CDR3, the DNA is TGCAGCGTTGAGGACAGGGACTCCTACGAGCAGTACTTC. The encoded protein is CSVEDRDSYEQYF.

The chain couples TRBV2 to TRBJ2-5, with D hard to call. V lost 2 bases and J lost 0, with 10 bases in between. The CDR3 length is 15 residues. Germline V CDR1 and CDR2: SNHLY, FYNNEI. The CDR3 nucleotides are TGTGCCAGCAGTGAAACGGTCCTCTACCAAGAGACCCAGTACTTC. Translation: CASSETVLYQETQYF.

The genes are TRBV12-3 or TRBV12-4 and TRBJ1-2; a weak D match, TRBD1 (5 bases). The V end lost 2 bases, the J end lost 7 bases, and 11 bases lay between the germline ends. The CDR3 runs to 13 residues. The CDR3 nucleotides are TGTGCCAGCAGTTTATATACGGGGGTTGGCTACACCTTC. Translated, it gives CASSLYTGVGYTF.

This chain connects TRBV10-3 to TRBJ2-5; 8 bases are a match to TRBD1. The CDR3 is 15 amino acids. Germline CDR1 is ENHRY and CDR2 is SYGVKD. J lost 4 bases, V lost 11 bases, and 15 bases had no gene match. DNA of the CDR3: TGTGCCCCCCCCTCCGGACAGGGCCATGGAGAGACCCAGTACTTC. Its translation: CAPPSGQGHGETQYF.

The chain links TRBV19 to TRBJ2-7, with D tentatively TRBD1 (5 bases). The CDR3 is made up of 15 amino acids. Trimming cost V 3 bases and J 3 bases, with 15 bases left between them. Germline CDR1 reads LNHDA; CDR2 reads SQIVND (reference sequence). The CDR3 loop is CASSMWSPDNYEQYF. In nucleotides, the CDR3 is TGTGCCAGTAGTATGTGGAGCCCGGACAACTACGAGCAGTACTTC.

J is TRBJ1-1 and V is TRBV5-1; the D is unclear. Per germline, CDR1 SGHRS and CDR2 YFSETQ. With 1 base removed from V and 0 bases from J, the gap between germline ends came to 4 bases. CDR3 length equals 13 residues. Here the CDR3 DNA reads TGCGCCAGCAGCTTGCAGTTGAACACTGAAGCTTTCTTT. Amino acid sequence: CASSLQLNTEAFF.

J is TRBJ1-5 and V is TRBV7-2, with unresolved D. CDR1 SGHTA and CDR2 FQGNSA come from the germline V gene. The CDR3 is 16 amino acids. The ends were cut back, 3 bases at V and 0 bases at J, with 12 bases in the middle. As DNA, the CDR3 is TGTGCCAGCAGCTTGATGGCACCCGATAGCAATCAGCCCCAGCATTTT. Amino acids: CASSLMAPDSNQPQHF.

The chain carries TRBV5-4 and TRBJ1-1; TRBD1 aligns across 9 bases. The germline gives CDR1 SGHNT, CDR2 YYREEE (reference sequence). With 1 base clipped from V and 4 bases from J, the junction kept 5 bases outside the gene matches. There are 15 residues in the CDR3. The CDR3 sequence is CASSLPGDRVTEAFF. The CDR3 nucleotides are TGTGCCAGCAGCTTGCCGGGGGACAGGGTCACTGAAGCTTTCTTT.

The V call is TRBV3-1 (or the pseudogene TRBV3-2), the J call TRBJ1-3, with D unresolved. The V end lost 0 bases, the J end lost 0 bases, and 6 bases lay between the germline ends. The CDR3 totals 15 residues. The germline V gene encodes CDR1 LGHDT and CDR2 YNNKEL (reference sequence). CDR3 DNA sequence: TGTGCCAGCAGCCAAGAGAGGAACTCTGGAAACACCATATATTTT. This encodes CASSQERNSGNTIYF.

The chain is built from TRBV18 and TRBJ2-7, with TRBD2 as a possible D gene (5 bases). V lost 3 bases, J lost 4 bases, and 13 bases lay in between. Per germline, CDR1 KGHSH and CDR2 LQKENI. CDR3 length equals 14 residues. CDR3 DNA: TGTGCCAGCTCACCGACCACGCCGGGGTACGAGCAGTACTTC. Its translation: CASSPTTPGYEQYF.

The chain joins TRBV5-1 to TRBJ2-5, with 13 nucleotides matching TRBD2. V dropped 4 bases and J dropped 4; count of bases not matched to a gene: 4. The V gene's germline CDR1 is SGHRS and CDR2 YFSETQ. The CDR3 is made up of 15 amino acids. Here the CDR3 reads CASSPLAGGPETQYF. The CDR3 DNA reads TGCGCCAGCAGCCCACTAGCGGGGGGGCCAGAGACCCAGTACTTC.

This chain links TRBV10-3 with TRBJ1-3; no firm D call. Trimming cost V 2 bases and J 7 bases, with 6 bases left between them. The CDR3 totals 12 residues. Germline V lookup: CDR1 ENHRY, CDR2 SYGVKD. CDR3 bases: TGTGCCATCAGTGAGCTCGGTAACACCATATATTTT. Residues: CAISELGNTIYF.

The genes are TRBV10-3 and TRBJ2-7; 9 positions agree with TRBD2. The J segment lost 1 base and the V segment lost 1 base, leaving 5 bases of the junction unmatched. The germline CDR1 and CDR2 sequences are ENHRY and SYGVKD. This CDR3 has 16 residues. CDR3 loop: CAISEFSGGLSYEQYF. The DNA for the CDR3 is TGTGCCATCAGTGAGTTCAGCGGGGGGCTATCCTACGAGCAGTACTTC.

This clone appeared a single time. The chain combines TRBV6-2 or TRBV6-3 with TRBJ2-7, with 8 bases identical to TRBD1. CDR3 length equals 15 residues. Looked up from germline, CDR1 is MNHEY and CDR2 is SVGEGT. Unmatched junction bases numbered 7, after V lost 5 bases and J lost 1 base. The CDR3 region is CASSPGTGYSYEQYF. The CDR3 DNA sequence: TGTGCCAGCAGTCCCGGGACAGGTTATTCCTACGAGCAGTACTTC.

The chain employs TRBV10-3 and TRBJ2-3; 9 bases line up with TRBD2. The germline V gene encodes CDR1 ENHRY and CDR2 SYGVKD. The length of the CDR3 is 18 residues. With 2 bases clipped from V and 4 bases from J, the junction kept 13 bases outside the gene matches. In DNA, the CDR3 is TGTGCCATCAGTGAGCCCCCCTCGATAGCGGGGGAAGCAGATACGCAGTATTTT. It yields the protein CAISEPPSIAGEADTQYF.

The V call is TRBV27, the J call TRBJ2-2; D possibly corresponds to TRBD1 (6 bases). The CDR3 totals 16 residues. Germline lookup yields CDR1 MNHEY and CDR2 SMNVEV (reference sequence). The V end lost 5 bases, the J end lost 3 bases, and 16 bases lay between the germline ends. CDR3 DNA sequence: TGTGCCAGCAGTCCTGGACAGCTTCAATACACCGGGGAGCTGTTTTTT. Amino acid sequence: CASSPGQLQYTGELFF.

This chain uses TRBV7-2 with TRBJ1-5; weak D call: TRBD1 (6 bases). CDR1 SGHTA and CDR2 FQGNSA come from the germline V gene. This CDR3 has 13 amino acids. V lost 4 bases to trimming and J lost 9 bases, with 13 bases between them. The CDR3 is CASSSRGMGPQHF. CDR3 coding DNA: TGTGCCAGCAGCTCAAGGGGGATGGGGCCCCAGCATTTT. The full variable domain, in which reference TRBV7-2 and TRBJ1-5 provide the parts outside the CDR3, is GAGVSQSPSNKVTEKGKDVELRCDPISGHTALYWYRQSLGQGLEFLIYFQGNSAPDKSGLPSDRFSAERTGGSVSTLTIQRTQQEDSAVYLCASSSRGMGPQHFGDGTRLSIL.

V usage is TRBV5-1 and J usage is TRBJ2-7; 7 bases map to TRBD2. CDR1 and CDR2 (germline): SGHRS, YFSETQ. J lost 6 bases, V lost 1 base, and 7 bases had no gene match. The CDR3 consists of 14 residues. CDR3 nucleotide sequence: TGCGCCAGCAGCTTGCAGCGGGATAGAGGCGAGCAGTACTTC. Translated: CASSLQRDRGEQYF.

The chain uses TRBV2 and TRBJ1-1; D gene uncertain. V was clipped by 5 bases and J by 1 base, with 11 bases between them. This CDR3 spans 14 amino acids. Germline CDR1 is SNHLY and CDR2 is FYNNEI. CDR3 sequence: CASSFSGSNTEAFF. CDR3 DNA sequence: TGTGCCAGCAGTTTTTCGGGATCGAACACTGAAGCTTTCTTT.

This chain joins TRBV7-2 and TRBJ2-7, with 9 bases identical to TRBD2. The CDR3 is 15 residues long. Trimming took 3 bases from V and 1 from J; bases not matched to a gene: 4. Germline lookup yields CDR1 SGHTA and CDR2 FQGNSA. CDR3 coding DNA: TGTGCCAGCAGCTTCCGGCGGGGGGGGTCCTACGAGCAGTACTTC. Its protein product is CASSFRRGGSYEQYF.

This CDR3 reads CASSSAGGGIGTQYF. In DNA form, the CDR3 reads TGTGCCAGCAGCTCCGCGGGGGGCGGTATCGGGACCCAGTACTTC. The chain employs TRBV7-9 and TRBJ2-5; 8 bases line up with TRBD2. The junction had 11 bases not matched to a gene; V was cut back by 4 bases and J by 7 bases. Germline values: CDR1 SEHNR, CDR2 FQNEAQ (reference sequence). The CDR3 has 15 residues.

Details on this clone: The sample has other DNA sequences that encode this CDR3 too. The chain employs TRBV27 and TRBJ2-7; D gene unclear. Germline lookup yields CDR1 MNHEY and CDR2 SMNVEV (reference sequence). The V end was cut by 5 bases, the J end by 10 bases, with 15 bases between. CDR3 length: 12 residues. The DNA for the CDR3 is TGTGCCAGCAGTCCTAACTACTTTGAACAGTACTTC. Translated: CASSPNYFEQYF.

A single count supports this clone. This chain links TRBV28 with TRBJ2-5, with 9 bases fitting TRBD1. Trimming cost V 5 bases and J 5 bases; bases outside gene matches: 15. CDR3 length: 17 amino acids. Germline CDR1 is MDHEN and CDR2 is SYDVKM. The CDR3 region has the DNA TGTGCCAGCAGTCCACCACCGGGACAGGGAGCCTCGGAGACCCAGTACTTC. Its protein is CASSPPPGQGASETQYF.

The gene calls are TRBV4-2 and TRBJ2-7, with 7 nucleotides matching TRBD2. Trimming cost V 2 bases and J 2 bases; bases outside gene matches: 9. This CDR3 has 16 amino acids. Germline V gene data show CDR1 as LGHNA and CDR2 as YNFKEQ. CDR3 sequence reads: CASSQTGEGFPYEQYF. The DNA for the CDR3 is TGTGCCAGCAGCCAAACTGGGGAGGGCTTTCCCTACGAGCAGTACTTC.

This chain joins TRBV10-3 and TRBJ2-5; 11 bases are shared with TRBD2. This CDR3 region has 13 residues. With 10 bases clipped from V and 1 base from J, the junction kept 2 bases outside the gene matches. Germline V gives CDR1 ENHRY, CDR2 SYGVKD. CDR3 amino acids: CATGTSGQETQYF. The DNA of the CDR3 is TGTGCCACCGGGACTAGCGGCCAAGAGACCCAGTACTTC.

This clone was counted a single time. The chain joins TRBV4-1 to TRBJ1-5; the D is unclear. V was trimmed by 2 bases and J by 7 bases, leaving 12 bases between them. There are 14 residues in the CDR3. Germline V gene sequence: CDR1 MGHRA, CDR2 YSYEKL. In DNA form, the CDR3 reads TGCGCCAGCAGCCAAACGGCAGGTCCCCAGCCCCAGCATTTT. This codes for CASSQTAGPQPQHF.

The chain carries TRBV7-8 and TRBJ1-1, with no clear D. The CDR3 is 13 residues long. The V gene's germline CDR1 is SGHVS and CDR2 FQNEAQ. V lost 3 bases, J lost 2 bases, and 7 bases lay in between. The CDR3 DNA follows: TGTGCCAGCAGCTTTGGGAGAAACACTGAAGCTTTCTTT. This gives the protein CASSFGRNTEAFF.

V gene TRBV10-3 combines with J gene TRBJ2-5, with 13 bases identical to TRBD2. The V gene end was trimmed by 4 bases and the J gene end by 6 bases; junction bases not matched to a gene: 11. The CDR3 runs to 17 residues. Germline V gene data show CDR1 as ENHRY and CDR2 as SYGVKD. CDR3 region: CAISGNPLAGGRKTQYF. In DNA, the CDR3 is TGTGCCATCAGTGGTAACCCACTAGCGGGGGGGCGGAAGACCCAGTACTTC.

The V and J genes are TRBV14 and TRBJ2-7; D ambiguous. The V gene lost 1 base and the J gene lost 7 bases, with 5 bases spanning the gap. The CDR3 runs 11 residues. Germline CDR1 SGHDN, CDR2 FVKESK. CDR3 coding DNA: TGTGCCAGCAGCCAAGGAGGAGAGCAGTACTTC. It is translated as CASSQGGEQYF.

The V gene is TRBV28, the J gene TRBJ1-2, with D possibly TRBD1 on 5 matching bases. Trimming stripped 2 bases from V and 8 bases from J, with 15 bases between. Germline CDR1 MDHEN, CDR2 SYDVKM. The CDR3 runs 14 residues. The CDR3 bases are TGTGCCAGCAGTTTAGAAACGACAGCGGGAGGCTACACCTTC. Its translation: CASSLETTAGGYTF.

The chain employs TRBV7-9 and TRBJ2-7; 8 nucleotides match TRBD2. The CDR3 runs to 15 residues. In germline, CDR1 is SEHNR, CDR2 FQNEAQ (reference sequence). V shed 5 bases, J shed 4 bases, and the junction held 10 bases outside the gene matches. CDR3 protein: CASSTSTSETYEQYF. CDR3 bases: TGTGCCAGCAGCACGTCGACTAGCGAGACATACGAGCAGTACTTC.